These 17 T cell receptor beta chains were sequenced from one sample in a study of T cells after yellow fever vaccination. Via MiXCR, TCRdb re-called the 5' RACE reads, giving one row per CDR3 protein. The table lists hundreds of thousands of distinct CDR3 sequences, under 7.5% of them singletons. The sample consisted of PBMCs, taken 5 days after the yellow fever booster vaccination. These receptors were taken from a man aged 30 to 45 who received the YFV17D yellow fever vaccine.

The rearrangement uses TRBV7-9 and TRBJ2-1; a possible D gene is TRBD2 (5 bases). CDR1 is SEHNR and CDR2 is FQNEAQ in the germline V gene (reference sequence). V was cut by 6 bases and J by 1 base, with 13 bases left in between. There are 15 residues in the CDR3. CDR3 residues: CASRPTWESYNEQFF. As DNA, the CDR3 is TGTGCCAGCAGACCTACTTGGGAGTCCTACAATGAGCAGTTCTTC.

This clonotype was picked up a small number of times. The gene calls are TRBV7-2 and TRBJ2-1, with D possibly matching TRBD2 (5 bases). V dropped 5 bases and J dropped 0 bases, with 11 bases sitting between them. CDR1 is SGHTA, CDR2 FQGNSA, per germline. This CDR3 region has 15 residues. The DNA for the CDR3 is TGTGCCAGCAGCAAGGACTTTACCTCCTACAATGAGCAGTTCTTC. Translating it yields CASSKDFTSYNEQFF.

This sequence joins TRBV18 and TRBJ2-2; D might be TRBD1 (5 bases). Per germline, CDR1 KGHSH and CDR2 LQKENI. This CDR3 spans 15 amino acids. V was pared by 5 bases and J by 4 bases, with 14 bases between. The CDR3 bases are TGTGCCAGCTCATCCCAACAGGATTTCACCGGGGAGCTGTTTTTT. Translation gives CASSSQQDFTGELFF.

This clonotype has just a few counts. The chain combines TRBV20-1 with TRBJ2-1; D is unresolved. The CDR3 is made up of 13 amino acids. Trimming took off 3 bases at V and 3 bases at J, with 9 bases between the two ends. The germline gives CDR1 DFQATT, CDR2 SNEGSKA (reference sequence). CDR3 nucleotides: TGCAGTGCTAGCCACGACCGCTACAATGAGCAGTTCTTC. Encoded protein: CSASHDRYNEQFF.

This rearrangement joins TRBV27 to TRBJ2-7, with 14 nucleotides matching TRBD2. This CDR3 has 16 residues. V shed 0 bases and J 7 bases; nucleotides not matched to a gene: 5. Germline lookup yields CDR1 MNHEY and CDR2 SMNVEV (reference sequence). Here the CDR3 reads CASSLSGTSGGWEQYF. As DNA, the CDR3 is TGTGCCAGCAGTTTATCGGGGACTAGCGGGGGATGGGAGCAGTACTTC.

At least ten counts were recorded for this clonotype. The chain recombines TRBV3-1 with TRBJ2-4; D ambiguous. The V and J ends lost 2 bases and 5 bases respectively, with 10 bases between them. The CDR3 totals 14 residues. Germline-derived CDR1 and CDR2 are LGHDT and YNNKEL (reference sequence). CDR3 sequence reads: CASSQKGLENIQYF. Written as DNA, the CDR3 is TGTGCCAGCAGCCAAAAGGGATTGGAAAACATTCAGTACTTC.

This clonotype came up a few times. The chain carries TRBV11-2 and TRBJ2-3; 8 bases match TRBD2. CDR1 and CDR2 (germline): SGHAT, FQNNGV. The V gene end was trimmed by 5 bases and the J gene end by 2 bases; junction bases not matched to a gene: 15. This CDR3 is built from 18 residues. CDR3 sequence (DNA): TGTGCCAGCAGCGCCGACTTGGCGGGAGGAATTTACACAGATACGCAGTATTTT. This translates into CASSADLAGGIYTDTQYF.

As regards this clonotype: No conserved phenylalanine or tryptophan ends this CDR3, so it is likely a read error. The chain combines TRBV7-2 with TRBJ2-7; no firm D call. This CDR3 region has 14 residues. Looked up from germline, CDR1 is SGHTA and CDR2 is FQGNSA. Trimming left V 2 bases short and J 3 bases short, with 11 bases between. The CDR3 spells CASSLTAKGYEQYL. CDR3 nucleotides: TGTGCCAGCAGCTTAACTGCGAAAGGCTACGAGCAGTACTTA.

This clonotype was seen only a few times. CDR3 sequence: CASSGGTGSSTGELFF. The CDR3 region has the DNA TGTGCCAGCAGCGGGGGGACAGGGTCAAGCACCGGGGAGCTGTTTTTT. The J gene is TRBJ2-2, the V gene TRBV5-4, with TRBD1 matching 9 bases. Germline assignment: CDR1 SGHNT and CDR2 YYREEE (reference sequence). This CDR3 has 16 residues. Trimming at V came to 4 bases and at J to 4 bases, leaving 8 bases not matched to a gene.

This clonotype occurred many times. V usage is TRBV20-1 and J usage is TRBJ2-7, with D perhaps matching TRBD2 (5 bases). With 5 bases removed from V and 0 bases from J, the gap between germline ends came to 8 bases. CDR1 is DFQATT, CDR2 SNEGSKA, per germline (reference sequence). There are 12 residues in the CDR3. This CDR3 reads CSALRDSYEQYF. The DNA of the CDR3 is TGCAGTGCTCTCCGGGACTCCTACGAGCAGTACTTC.

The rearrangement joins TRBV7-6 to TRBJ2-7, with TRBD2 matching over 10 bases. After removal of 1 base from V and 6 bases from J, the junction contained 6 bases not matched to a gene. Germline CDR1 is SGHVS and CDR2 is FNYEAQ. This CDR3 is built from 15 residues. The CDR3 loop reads CASSLGPSGSSEQYF. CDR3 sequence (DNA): TGTGCCAGCAGCTTAGGTCCTAGCGGGAGTTCCGAGCAGTACTTC.

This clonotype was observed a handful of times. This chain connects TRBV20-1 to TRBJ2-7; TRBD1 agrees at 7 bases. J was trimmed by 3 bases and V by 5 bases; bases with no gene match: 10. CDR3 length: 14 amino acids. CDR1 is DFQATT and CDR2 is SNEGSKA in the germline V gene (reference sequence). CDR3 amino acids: CSARTTNRGYEQYF. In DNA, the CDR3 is TGCAGTGCTCGTACCACGAACAGGGGCTACGAGCAGTACTTC.

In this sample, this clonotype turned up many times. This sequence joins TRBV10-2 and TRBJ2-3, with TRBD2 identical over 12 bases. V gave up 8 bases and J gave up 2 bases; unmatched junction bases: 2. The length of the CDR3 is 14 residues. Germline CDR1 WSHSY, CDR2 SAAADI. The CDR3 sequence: CASGLAGNTDTQYF. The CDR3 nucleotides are TGCGCCAGCGGACTAGCGGGGAACACAGATACGCAGTATTTT.

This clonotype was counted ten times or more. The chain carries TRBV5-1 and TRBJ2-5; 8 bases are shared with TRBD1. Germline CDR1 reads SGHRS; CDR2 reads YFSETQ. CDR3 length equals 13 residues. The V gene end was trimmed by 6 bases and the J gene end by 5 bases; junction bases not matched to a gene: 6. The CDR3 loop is CASTPRQGETQYF. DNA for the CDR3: TGCGCCAGCACCCCAAGACAGGGGGAGACCCAGTACTTC.

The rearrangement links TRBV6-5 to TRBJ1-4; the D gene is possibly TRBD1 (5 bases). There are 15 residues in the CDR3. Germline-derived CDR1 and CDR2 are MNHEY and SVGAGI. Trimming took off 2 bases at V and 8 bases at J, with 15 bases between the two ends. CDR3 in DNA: TGTGCCAGCAGTTACGGACCGGGACCAAGGGAAAAACTGTTTTTT. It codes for CASSYGPGPREKLFF.

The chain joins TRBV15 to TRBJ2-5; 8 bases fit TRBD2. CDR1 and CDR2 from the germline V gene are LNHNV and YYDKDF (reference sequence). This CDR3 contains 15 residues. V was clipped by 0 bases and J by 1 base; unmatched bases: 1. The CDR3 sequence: CATSRDLAGQETQYF. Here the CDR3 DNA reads TGTGCCACCAGCAGAGACCTAGCGGGCCAAGAGACCCAGTACTTC.

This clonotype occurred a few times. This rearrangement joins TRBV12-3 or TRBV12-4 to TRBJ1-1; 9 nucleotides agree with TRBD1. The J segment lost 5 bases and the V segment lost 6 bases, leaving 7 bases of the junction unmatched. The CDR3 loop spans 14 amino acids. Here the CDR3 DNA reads TGTGCCAGCAGCCAAGGACAGGGGTGGACTGAAGCTTTCTTT. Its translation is CASSQGQGWTEAFF.